The T cell receptor (beta chain) described here comes from a study of blood T cell repertoires in COVID-19 (TCRdb year 2020). Describing the broader study: Samples covering the acute and convalescent phases of COVID-19 were provided by collaborators in the United States, Italy and Spain. HLA class I and class II types, where available, came from metadata supplied by the sample provider rather than from assay-based typing. Sample metadata almost always included a de-identified subject ID, COVID-19 status, age in years and sex. The repertoires were released in a freely available public database meant as a resource for research on the immune response to SARS-CoV-2. Deeply sampled blood TCRbeta repertoires from subjects exposed to, actively infected with, or recovered from COVID-19 were included in the dataset. Samples were obtained from the ongoing ImmuneRACE study (first 160 participants) and from 1,254 subjects provided by 6 global collaborators. The prospective study material was composed of cDNA or gDNA derived from T cells, B-cell-depleted T cells, or PBMCs. Broad study findings and their caveats: Clinical and demographic metadata were provided uncurated, with the amount varying by source and participant.

Concerning this clone: Its antigen is unknown. It has no much larger one-base neighbor in the sample; base qualities were not kept.

TCRbeta CDR3 regions were amplified from genomic DNA by means of the immunoSEQ Assay, a bias-controlled multiplex PCR. In the authors' own workflow: The number of nucleated cells in each sample was estimated by amplification of reference gene primers within the assay. To quantify the absolute abundance of each unique TCRbeta CDR3 rearrangement, sequence reads were collapsed and filtered. Productive Simpson clonality was computed per sample as the square root of Simpson's diversity index over productive rearrangements. TCRdb took this table from immuneACCESS and kept in-frame rearrangements with V and J called. Such tables lack part of the clones; where checked against another copy, unresolved V genes explain under half of the gap, and the rest is unexplained. V and J calls and clone size come straight from that table; D and trimming were deduced from the DNA. This sample has about 330,000 clones in its table, and around 87% of those were observed once. The top ten constitute 5.3% of the sample.

The CDR3 covers 16 residues, taking in both the cysteine and the phenylalanine. The DNA shown is the 48-base CDR3, in frame from base 1. As encoded in the germline V gene, CDR1 is SGHAT while CDR2 is FQNNGV. Clipping removes 3 bases from V and 8 bases from J, with 12 as the unmatched junction base count. Participants in the prospective study were aged roughly 18 to 100 years, lived in about two dozen United States geographic areas, and enrolled through a virtual design. In the prospective study, participants were assigned to cohorts based on the clinical history participants reported in a screening survey and a study questionnaire. For ImmuneRACE Cohort 3, a participant was defined as recovered based on two consecutive negative NP/OP PCR tests, clearance by a healthcare professional, or resolution of symptoms. Mobile phlebotomists in the prospective study collected whole blood, serum and a nasopharyngeal or oropharyngeal swab from every participant. Over a roughly 2-month period, participants in the prospective study had the option of providing additional blood draws and questionnaires. Before DNA extraction, blood samples from the prospective study were shipped at room temperature or frozen.

The clonotype was recovered from a woman between 25 and 40 years old who had recovered from COVID-19. The rearranged segments are TRBV11-2 and TRBJ1-4; 7 middle bases align to TRBD1. The material sequenced was PBMCs or T cells enriched from blood (not recorded which). CDR3 sequence: CASSFRTGAMREKLFF. The DNA reads as follows: TGTGCCAGCAGCTTCCGAACAGGGGCGATGAGGGAAAAACTGTTTTTT.